These 20 T cell receptor beta chains were sequenced from one sample in a study of OX40 agonist ivuxolimab in advanced cancers. This table comes from immunoSEQ multiplex PCR, and its TCRdb copy is limited to in-frame clones, with some not included. The profile shows fewer than 25,000 clones, just under 75% of them singletons. The sample consisted of CD4+ or CD8+ T cells sorted from blood, taken in a trial of the OX40 agonist ivuxolimab. These TCRs come from an adult with an advanced solid tumor such as melanoma, head and neck, liver or kidney cancer.

The V gene is TRBV28, the J gene TRBJ1-4; no clear D gene. In germline, CDR1 is MDHEN, CDR2 SYDVKM. Trimming took 2 bases from V and 3 from J, leaving 16 bases between them. The CDR3 covers 17 residues. In nucleotides, the CDR3 is TGTGCCAGCAGTTTAAATCTGTTAGAACAGCCTAATGAAAAACTGTTTTTT. This translates into CASSLNLLEQPNEKLFF.

The chain carries TRBV28 and TRBJ2-1; D possibly matches TRBD1 or TRBD2 (5 bases each). Germline-derived CDR1 and CDR2 are MDHEN and SYDVKM. V lost 5 bases and J 8 bases, leaving 31 bases between the germline ends. There are 19 residues in the CDR3. The CDR3, as DNA: TGTGCCAGCAGTCTGGGATTCACGAGGGGTAACGGGAAGGGAGATGAGCAGTTCTTC. Amino acid sequence: CASSLGFTRGNGKGDEQFF.

This clone appeared a single time. The CDR3 region has the DNA TGTGCCAGCAGTGACCCCACAGGACTAGCGACGAACCCCTACGAGCAGTACTTC. It specifies CASSDPTGLATNPYEQYF. The chain joins TRBV25-1 to TRBJ2-7; 9 nucleotides line up with TRBD2. CDR1 is MGHDK and CDR2 is SYGVNS in the germline V gene. The CDR3 loop spans 18 amino acids. The junction had 14 bases not matched to a gene; V was cut back by 3 bases and J by 2 bases.

The rearrangement links TRBV4-1 to TRBJ2-5; perhaps TRBD2 as D (7 bases). Germline V CDR1 and CDR2: MGHRA, YSYEKL. Deletions cut 3 bases from V and 9 bases from J, with 11 bases between. This CDR3 region has 12 residues. CDR3: CASSQIGGAQYF. The CDR3 DNA sequence: TGCGCCAGCAGCCAGATAGGGGGGGCCCAGTACTTC.

This clone was observed a single time. The chain recombines TRBV25-1 with TRBJ2-5; D gene uncertain. This CDR3 spans 12 amino acids. Looked up from germline, CDR1 is MGHDK and CDR2 is SYGVNS. V lost 2 bases and J lost 4, with 5 bases in between. CDR3 protein: CASSELGETQYF. The CDR3 DNA is TGTGCCAGCAGTGAACTGGGAGAGACCCAGTACTTC.

The CDR3 loop reads CASSATSGTTGVTGELFF. The CDR3 coding sequence is TGTGCCAGCAGCGCCACTAGCGGGACGACGGGTGTCACCGGGGAGCTGTTTTTT. The chain joins TRBV5-5 to TRBJ2-2; 10 nucleotides agree with TRBD2. The CDR3 spans 18 residues. Trimming removed 4 bases from V and 4 bases from J; junction bases left unmatched: 13. Germline CDR1 reads SGHKS; CDR2 reads YYEKEE (reference sequence).

This clone was counted a single time. The J gene is TRBJ2-1, the V gene TRBV6-5, with 9 positions matching TRBD2. Germline CDR1 and CDR2: MNHEY and SVGAGI. V gave up 3 bases and J gave up 4 bases; unmatched junction bases: 7. CDR3 length: 16 amino acids. This CDR3 is CASSYTAGGRYNEQFF. CDR3 in DNA: TGTGCCAGCAGTTATACAGCGGGGGGCCGTTACAATGAGCAGTTCTTC.

In nucleotides, the CDR3 is TGTGCCAGCAGTTTTCGTTCGGAGGGGATGAACACTGAAGCTTTCTTT. Its protein product is CASSFRSEGMNTEAFF. The rearrangement links TRBV28 to TRBJ1-1; possibly TRBD1 for D (5 bases). Trimming cost V 3 bases and J 0 bases, with 14 bases left between them. Germline V gene sequence: CDR1 MDHEN, CDR2 SYDVKM. The CDR3 is made up of 16 amino acids.

This clone counts as medium-sized. The J gene is TRBJ2-2, the V gene TRBV6-1; unclear D gene. The CDR3 totals 12 residues. Trimming shortened V by 8 bases and J by 6 bases, and 10 bases separated the two germline ends. CDR1 and CDR2 (germline): MNHNS, SASEGT. The CDR3 nucleotides read TGTGCCAGCCGGTGGGGTCCCGGGGAGCTGTTTTTT. Translated, it gives CASRWGPGELFF.

This chain joins TRBV23-1 and TRBJ2-2; D uncertain. TRBV23-1 is treated as an ORF (open reading frame) with a function not yet certain. CDR3 length equals 16 residues. The V end was cut by 4 bases, the J end by 2 bases, with 14 bases between. DNA of the CDR3: TGCGCCAGCAGTCGGCACACCGGTTTTAACACCGGGGAGCTGTTTTTT. Its translation: CASSRHTGFNTGELFF.

The chain is built from TRBV7-9 and TRBJ2-7; D might be TRBD1 (5 bases). Per the germline V gene, CDR1 is SEHNR and CDR2 is FQNEAQ (reference sequence). The CDR3 length is 12 residues. The V gene lost 5 bases and the J gene lost 6 bases, with 11 bases spanning the gap. In DNA, the CDR3 is TGTGCCAGCAGCCCCACAGGCCCCGAGCAGTACTTC. Encoded protein: CASSPTGPEQYF. Based on the CDR3 plus reference TRBV7-9 and TRBJ2-7, the full variable domain is DTGVSQNPRHKITKRGQNVTFRCDPISEHNRLYWYRQTLGQGPEFLTYFQNEAQLEKSRLLSDRFSAERPKGSFSTLEIQRTEQGDSAMYLCASSPTGPEQYFGPGTRLTVT.

This clone counts as medium-sized. The rearrangement joins TRBV28 to TRBJ1-1; D remains unclear. The CDR3 length is 12 residues. V lost 3 bases and J 7 bases, leaving 9 bases between the germline ends. Germline V gene lookup returns CDR1 MDHEN and CDR2 SYDVKM. CDR3 DNA: TGTGCCAGCAGTTTGTCGACCCTTGAAGCTTTCTTT. Its translation is CASSLSTLEAFF. Full variable domain (rest looked up from reference TRBV28 and TRBJ1-1): DVKVTQSSRYLVKRTGEKVFLECVQDMDHENMFWYRQDPGLGLRLIYFSYDVKMKEKGDIPEGYSVSREKKERFSLILESASTNQTSMYLCASSLSTLEAFFGQGTRLTVV.

The chain links TRBV7-9 to TRBJ1-2; 8 bases map to TRBD1. The ends lost 1 base at V and 3 bases at J; junction bases unmatched: 10. The CDR3 is made up of 17 amino acids. Germline loops: CDR1 SEHNR, CDR2 FQNEAQ (reference sequence). The CDR3 here is CASSLGTGPERHYGYTF. The CDR3 DNA reads TGTGCCAGCAGCTTAGGGACAGGGCCAGAGAGGCACTATGGCTACACCTTC.

The DNA for the CDR3 is TGTGCCAGCAGCCCTCGGACAGGGGGCCACGAGCAGTACTTC. This encodes CASSPRTGGHEQYF. The chain links TRBV11-2 to TRBJ2-5, with 11 bases that match TRBD1. The J call may be incorrect, as the DNA end agrees better with TRBJ2-7. There are 14 residues in the CDR3. Looked up from germline, CDR1 is SGHAT and CDR2 is FQNNGV.

This clone was seen a few times. The gene calls are TRBV28 and TRBJ2-1; 9 positions match TRBD2. Germline CDR1 and CDR2: MDHEN and SYDVKM. The CDR3 length is 18 residues. V was clipped by 6 bases and J by 0 bases; unmatched bases: 12. CDR3 bases: TGTGCCAGCAGATCCGTTAGCGGGAGCTACCTCTCCTACAATGAGCAGTTCTTC. It specifies CASRSVSGSYLSYNEQFF.

This clone was recorded a few times. V usage is TRBV9 and J usage is TRBJ2-7; a possible D gene is TRBD1 (5 bases). The V end lost 2 bases, the J end lost 3 bases, and 15 bases lay between the germline ends. This CDR3 is built from 15 residues. Germline V CDR1 and CDR2: SGDLS, YYNGEE. The DNA of the CDR3 is TGTGCCAGCAGCGTGACAGATGTCCCCGTCTACGAGCAGTACTTC. Translated, it gives CASSVTDVPVYEQYF.

This clone is medium-sized (0.01 to 0.1%) by share. This rearrangement joins TRBV6-5 to TRBJ2-7; D gene unclear. Looked up from germline, CDR1 is MNHEY and CDR2 is SVGAGI. Trimming shortened V by 7 bases and J by 7 bases, and 14 bases separated the two germline ends. This CDR3 spans 12 amino acids. The CDR3 DNA follows: TGTGCCAGCACCTCTGACCGAACGGAGCAGTACTTC. This sequence encodes CASTSDRTEQYF.

The chain recombines TRBV6-4 with TRBJ2-3; maybe TRBD1 (5 bases). The CDR3 contains 14 residues. Between the trimmed V and J ends, which lost 3 bases and 2 bases, there was a span of 9 bases. CDR1 and CDR2 (germline): MRHNA, SNTAGT. CDR3 coding DNA: TGTGCCAGCAGTGAGACTGGGGCCACAGATACGCAGTATTTT. Residues: CASSETGATDTQYF.

The chain joins TRBV5-1 to TRBJ2-7, with 12 nucleotides matching TRBD2. The CDR3 length is 15 residues. V dropped 4 bases and J dropped 4; count of bases not matched to a gene: 6. Germline CDR1 SGHRS, CDR2 YFSETQ. The CDR3 loop is CASSLRTSGKYEQYF. The CDR3 nucleotides are TGCGCCAGCAGCCTACGGACTAGCGGGAAGTACGAGCAGTACTTC.

The V call is TRBV27, the J call TRBJ2-2; TRBD2 agrees at 13 bases. CDR1 is MNHEY, CDR2 SMNVEV, per germline (reference sequence). Trimming removed 3 bases from V and 7 bases from J; junction bases left unmatched: 5. The CDR3 is 16 amino acids. CDR3 coding DNA: TGTGCCAGCAGTTTGGGACTAGCGGGAAAGGTCGGGGAGCTGTTTTTT. Residues: CASSLGLAGKVGELFF.